This entry lists 18 T cell receptor beta chains sequenced from one sample in a study of identifying expanded T cells in peripheral blood. Here immunoSEQ multiplex PCR was the method, and the copy in TCRdb shows in-frame clones only, minus some. The sample consists of around 120,000 clones, approximately 90% of them appearing once. The sequencing input was blood. The receptors originated from a person aged 18 to 75 in good health.

In this sample, this clone turned up once. V and J are TRBV7-8 and TRBJ2-7; TRBD1 matches at 7 bases. CDR3 length equals 18 residues. The germline CDR1 and CDR2 sequences are SGHVS and FQNEAQ. The V gene end was trimmed by 5 bases and the J gene end by 3 bases; junction bases not matched to a gene: 19. The CDR3 bases are TGTGCCAGCAGCCCTTGGGACAGCCGGGCGGTTGGGAGCTACGAGCAGTACTTC. It is translated as CASSPWDSRAVGSYEQYF.

The chain carries TRBV5-6 and TRBJ1-1, with D perhaps matching TRBD1 (5 bases). The CDR3 contains 13 residues. Trimming removed 0 bases from V and 5 bases from J, with 8 bases in between. Germline V gene sequence: CDR1 SGHDT, CDR2 YYEEEE. The CDR3 sequence: CASSLARETEAFF. The DNA of the CDR3 is TGTGCCAGCAGCTTGGCCAGGGAGACTGAAGCTTTCTTT.

The chain joins TRBV10-3 to TRBJ1-3, with no clear D. Germline V lookup: CDR1 ENHRY, CDR2 SYGVKD. V lost 3 bases, J lost 5 bases, and 17 bases lay in between. CDR3 length: 16 residues. This CDR3 reads CAISDGELAPRNTIYF. The CDR3 nucleotides are TGTGCCATCAGTGATGGGGAGTTAGCCCCCCGAAACACCATATATTTT.

CDR3 sequence: CASSTQQGARETQYF. CDR3 sequence (DNA): TGTGCCAGCAGTACACAACAGGGGGCGCGAGAGACCCAGTACTTC. The chain combines TRBV27 with TRBJ2-5; 9 bases map to TRBD1. Germline V gene data show CDR1 as MNHEY and CDR2 as SMNVEV (reference sequence). The CDR3 is made up of 15 amino acids. The junction had 8 bases not matched to a gene; V was cut back by 5 bases and J by 4 bases.

The count of this clone is one. The chain couples TRBV12-2 to TRBJ2-6. TRBV12-2 is a known pseudogene. The CDR3 consists of 17 residues. CDR3 in DNA: TGTGCAAGTCGCGATTGCGTCACACAAAGTCGGGCCAACGTCCTGACTTTC. As protein: CASRDCVTQSRANVLTF.

The chain has TRBV4-1 and TRBJ2-3; D perhaps matches TRBD2 (6 bases). The germline CDR1 and CDR2 sequences are MGHRA and YSYEKL. The CDR3 is 14 residues long. V lost 4 bases and J lost 6, with 14 bases in between. CDR3 DNA: TGCGCCAGCAGCCCCCCTGGGGCGGGGGATACGCAGTATTTT. Amino acid sequence: CASSPPGAGDTQYF.

The rearrangement uses TRBV5-8 and TRBJ1-5, with TRBD1 matching over 12 bases. CDR1 and CDR2 (germline): SGHTS, YDEGEE. Germline trimming cut 8 bases from V and 11 bases from J; bases unmatched to any gene: 8. The CDR3 runs 13 residues. In DNA, the CDR3 is TGTGCCAGTCGGGACAGGGGGCTCAGGACCCAGCATTTT. This codes for CASRDRGLRTQHF.

V usage is TRBV7-9 and J usage is TRBJ1-4, with D possibly being TRBD1 (5 bases). This CDR3 contains 15 residues. Trimming removed 1 base at V and 4 bases at J, with 10 bases between. The germline V gene has CDR1 SEHNR and CDR2 FQNEAQ (reference sequence). CDR3 loop: CASSLDWGINEKLFF. CDR3 nucleotides: TGTGCCAGCAGCTTAGATTGGGGGATTAATGAAAAACTGTTTTTT.

The chain carries TRBV29-1 and TRBJ1-2, with a possible D match to TRBD1 (5 bases). Germline V gene lookup returns CDR1 SQVTM and CDR2 ANQGSEA. The CDR3 is 14 residues long. V was cut by 5 bases and J by 0 bases, with 13 bases left in between. The chain's CDR3 is CSVRKSGTNYGYTF. The CDR3 nucleotides read TGCAGCGTTAGAAAGTCAGGGACTAACTATGGCTACACCTTC.

This clone was recorded only once. The chain recombines TRBV19 with TRBJ2-3; a weak D match, TRBD1 (6 bases). Trimming shortened V by 4 bases and J by 2 bases, and 19 bases separated the two germline ends. There are 17 residues in the CDR3. Germline V gene data show CDR1 as LNHDA and CDR2 as SQIVND (reference sequence). This chain's CDR3 is CASSTGDTRTHTDTQYF. In nucleotides, the CDR3 is TGTGCCAGTAGTACCGGGGACACCCGCACGCACACAGATACGCAGTATTTT.

The chain links TRBV10-2 to TRBJ1-5; D might be TRBD1 (6 bases). V lost 3 bases and J 11 bases, leaving 17 bases between the germline ends. Germline V gene lookup returns CDR1 WSHSY and CDR2 SAAADI. CDR3 length: 14 residues. Here the CDR3 DNA reads TGCGCCAGCAGTGACAGGGGCCAAATCGGGTCCCAGCATTTT. It translates to CASSDRGQIGSQHF.

CDR3 residues: CASSSRGASYNEQFF. The CDR3 DNA reads TGTGCCAGCAGCTCCCGTGGGGCCTCCTACAATGAGCAGTTCTTC. The chain joins TRBV5-8 to TRBJ2-1, with D possibly TRBD1 on 5 matching bases. CDR1 is SGHTS, CDR2 YDEGEE, per germline. Trimming took off 3 bases at V and 0 bases at J, with 10 bases between the two ends. This CDR3 spans 15 amino acids.

The chain recombines TRBV19 with TRBJ1-6; 9 bases are shared with TRBD1. V trimming: 7 bases; J trimming: 13 bases; junction bases outside the gene matches: 14. The CDR3 is 15 amino acids. Germline V lookup: CDR1 LNHDA, CDR2 SQIVND (reference sequence). Here the CDR3 reads CASTPTGQGFFPLHF. DNA for the CDR3: TGTGCCAGTACCCCAACGGGACAGGGATTCTTCCCCCTCCACTTT.

This sequence joins TRBV4-1 and TRBJ1-2; a weak D match, TRBD1 (5 bases). CDR1 is MGHRA, CDR2 YSYEKL, per germline. V lost 0 bases, J lost 3 bases, and 14 bases lay in between. The CDR3 spans 16 residues. The CDR3 loop is CASSQDRKEGYYGYTF. For the CDR3, the DNA is TGCGCCAGCAGCCAAGATCGAAAGGAGGGGTACTATGGCTACACCTTC.

As for this clone: Lacking the conserved final phenylalanine or tryptophan, this CDR3 likely reflects a read error. No DNA is shown, since the ends of the CDR3 on it are uncertain; the CDR3 is the one TCRdb lists. J is TRBJ2-3 and V is TRBV2; the D call in the table, TRBD2, was not verified against the DNA. The germline V gene encodes CDR1 SNHLY and CDR2 FYNNEI. A total of 12 residues make up the CDR3, ends included. CDR3 in amino acids: CASSGTSGGPAG.

The chain joins TRBV5-1 to TRBJ1-5; D not resolved. Trimming cost V 0 bases and J 0 bases, with 7 bases left between them. CDR3 length equals 15 residues. CDR1 and CDR2 (germline): SGHRS, YFSETQ. The chain's CDR3 is CASSLVGDSNQPQHF. The CDR3 nucleotides read TGCGCCAGCAGCTTGGTTGGGGATAGCAATCAGCCCCAGCATTTT.

The chain recombines TRBV7-8 with TRBJ2-7, with D unclear. Trimming removed 5 bases at V and 4 bases at J, with 18 bases between. The CDR3 is made up of 15 amino acids. Germline CDR1 SGHVS, CDR2 FQNEAQ. CDR3 in amino acids: CASSPRSFLWYEQYF. The DNA of the CDR3 is TGTGCCAGCAGCCCCCGATCCTTCCTCTGGTACGAGCAGTACTTC.

Many counts were recorded for this clone. Its ends do not fully match the called genes, so a read error is possible. V and J are TRBV19 and TRBJ2-7, with a weak D call TRBD2 (5 bases). The CDR3 runs to 14 residues. Looked up from germline, CDR1 is LNHDA and CDR2 is SQIVND (reference sequence). This CDR3 is CASSTMAGGQRTIF. DNA of the CDR3: TGTGCCAGTAGTACCATGGCAGGCGGGCAGCGCACCATCTTC.